These 30 T cell receptor beta chains were sequenced from one sample in a study of cytomegalovirus exposure and HLA in healthy donors. The PCR employed 60 Vbeta primers together with 13 Jbeta primers. Repertoires were generated with immunoSEQ multiplex PCR, while TCRdb's copy carries only in-frame clones and drops some. The table shows just over 150,000 clones, with approximately 72% occurring only once. The sequenced sample consisted of PBMCs. The receptors stem from a female donor in good health and CMV-seronegative.

V is TRBV18 and J is TRBJ2-1; 8 nucleotides agree with TRBD2. The germline V gene encodes CDR1 KGHSH and CDR2 LQKENI. CDR3 length equals 15 residues. With 6 bases clipped from V and 4 bases from J, the junction kept 8 bases outside the gene matches. CDR3 residues: CASSPIAGTYNEQFF. As DNA, the CDR3 is TGTGCCAGCTCTCCCATAGCGGGGACATACAATGAGCAGTTCTTC.

This clone ranks as medium-sized. J is TRBJ1-3 and V is TRBV25-1, with D possibly matching TRBD1 (6 bases). Per the germline V gene, CDR1 is MGHDK and CDR2 is SYGVNS. The ends were cut back, 4 bases at V and 3 bases at J, with 19 bases in the middle. This CDR3 contains 17 residues. The chain's CDR3 is CASSGIHGTKDGNTIYF. DNA of the CDR3: TGTGCCAGCAGTGGTATACACGGGACAAAGGATGGAAACACCATATATTTT.

The V and J genes are TRBV27 and TRBJ2-2, with unresolved D. CDR3 size: 13 residues. Germline assignment: CDR1 MNHEY and CDR2 SMNVEV (reference sequence). Trimming took off 4 bases at V and 7 bases at J, with 10 bases between the two ends. The CDR3 DNA follows: TGTGCCAGCAGTTCCCCGGGTGGCGGGGAGCTGTTTTTT. Protein product: CASSSPGGGELFF.

The chain combines TRBV7-2 with TRBJ2-3, with TRBD1 identical over 7 bases. The germline gives CDR1 SGHTA, CDR2 FQGNSA. V shed 3 bases, J shed 9 bases, and the junction held 3 bases outside the gene matches. The CDR3 is 12 residues long. CDR3 loop: CASSFRTGTQYF. CDR3 nucleotides: TGTGCCAGCAGCTTCCGGACAGGAACGCAGTATTTT.

The rearrangement joins TRBV15 to TRBJ2-5, with a possible D match to TRBD1 (5 bases). Germline values: CDR1 LNHNV, CDR2 YYDKDF (reference sequence). V shed 3 bases and J shed 2 bases, with 10 bases lying between them. The CDR3 runs 14 residues. CDR3 DNA sequence: TGTGCCACCAGCAGCGTTAGGGGTCAAGAGACCCAGTACTTC. This sequence encodes CATSSVRGQETQYF.

This clone was picked up one time. V usage is TRBV5-1 and J usage is TRBJ1-1; D is ambiguous. Germline lookup yields CDR1 SGHRS and CDR2 YFSETQ. The CDR3 extends over 15 amino acids. V was trimmed by 0 bases and J by 6 bases, leaving 15 bases between them. CDR3: CASSLAGGRRPEAFF. The CDR3 nucleotides are TGCGCCAGCAGCTTGGCCGGAGGGCGCCGGCCTGAAGCTTTCTTT.

This chain links TRBV18 with TRBJ2-7; 8 nucleotides match TRBD1. The junction had 0 bases not matched to a gene; V was cut back by 2 bases and J by 6 bases. The CDR3 has 12 amino acids. CDR1 is KGHSH and CDR2 is LQKENI in the germline V gene. The chain's CDR3 is CASSPDRGEQYF. CDR3 nucleotide sequence: TGTGCCAGCTCACCAGACAGGGGCGAGCAGTACTTC.

The chain has TRBV9 and TRBJ2-2; TRBD2 is a possible D gene (6 bases). Germline CDR1 and CDR2: SGDLS and YYNGEE. This CDR3 has 15 residues. The V end lost 2 bases, the J end lost 7 bases, and 15 bases lay between the germline ends. CDR3 coding DNA: TGTGCCAGCAGCGTGGCCCTGGGGAGGATCGGGGAGCTGTTTTTT. Its protein is CASSVALGRIGELFF.

V and J are TRBV4-2 and TRBJ2-7; 11 nucleotides match TRBD2. The CDR3 is 18 amino acids. J gave up 2 bases and V 4 bases, and 13 bases lay outside the gene matches. Germline CDR1 LGHNA, CDR2 YNFKEQ. CDR3 protein: CASSRLLAGGTQAYEQYF. The CDR3 DNA is TGTGCCAGCAGCCGCCTTCTAGCGGGAGGTACCCAAGCCTACGAGCAGTACTTC.

This clone came up a few times. The V gene is TRBV6-1, the J gene TRBJ2-7; 7 bases agree with TRBD2. Germline values: CDR1 MNHNS, CDR2 SASEGT. Trimming took 6 bases from V and 3 from J; bases not matched to a gene: 5. The CDR3 extends over 13 amino acids. The CDR3: CASRDLAVYEQYF. In nucleotides, the CDR3 is TGTGCCAGCAGAGATCTAGCGGTCTACGAGCAGTACTTC.

This chain connects TRBV15 to TRBJ1-5, with a possible D match to TRBD1 (5 bases). V dropped 1 base and J dropped 9 bases, with 13 bases sitting between them. The V gene's germline CDR1 is LNHNV and CDR2 YYDKDF (reference sequence). The CDR3 has 14 residues. The CDR3 DNA reads as TGTGCCACCAGCAGAGGAGGGCAGGGAGGGCCCCAGCATTTT. This codes for CATSRGGQGGPQHF.

This clone occurred a few times. The genes are TRBV7-9 and TRBJ2-2; D not resolved. Germline CDR1 and CDR2: SEHNR and FQNEAQ (reference sequence). The germline V and J ends were trimmed by 5 bases and 0 bases, with 13 bases remaining between them. CDR3 length equals 16 residues. CDR3 sequence (DNA): TGTGCCAGCAGCCCAAAATCCCCAACGAACACCGGGGAGCTGTTTTTT. Protein sequence: CASSPKSPTNTGELFF.

J is TRBJ2-7 and V is TRBV7-2; D gene unclear. The CDR3 totals 14 residues. CDR1 and CDR2 from the germline V gene are SGHTA and FQGNSA. Between the trimmed V and J ends, which lost 7 bases and 4 bases, there was a span of 17 bases. In nucleotides, the CDR3 is TGTGCCAGCACCATCCAGGCGTCACTTTACGAGCAGTACTTC. Amino acids: CASTIQASLYEQYF.

V and J are TRBV25-1 and TRBJ2-2, with D perhaps TRBD1 (5 bases). The CDR3 extends over 16 amino acids. The V and J ends lost 7 bases and 3 bases respectively, with 18 bases between them. Germline V lookup: CDR1 MGHDK, CDR2 SYGVNS. The CDR3: CASNDPREGDTGELFF. CDR3 in DNA: TGTGCCAGCAACGACCCTAGGGAAGGGGACACCGGGGAGCTGTTTTTT.

CDR3 in DNA: TGCGCCAGCAGCCCGGGGACTAGCGGGAGATCCGGCGATACGCAGTATTTT. Translation gives CASSPGTSGRSGDTQYF. The rearrangement joins TRBV5-1 to TRBJ2-3, with 14 bases that match TRBD2. Unmatched junction bases numbered 10, after V lost 4 bases and J lost 6 bases. The CDR3 sequence is 17 residues long. CDR1 and CDR2 from the germline V gene are SGHRS and YFSETQ.

The genes are TRBV5-4 and TRBJ2-5; TRBD2 matches 8 bases. The V and J ends lost 1 base and 5 bases, in that order; junction bases with no gene match: 7. CDR3 length: 15 amino acids. Germline V gives CDR1 SGHNT, CDR2 YYREEE (reference sequence). The CDR3 coding sequence is TGTGCCAGCAGCTTGAACGGGGGGGCGAGGGAGACCCAGTACTTC. It translates to CASSLNGGARETQYF.

The chain joins TRBV6-1 to TRBJ1-5, with 8 nucleotides matching TRBD1. Trimming cost V 9 bases and J 0 bases; bases outside gene matches: 1. The CDR3 runs to 13 residues. CDR1 and CDR2 from the germline V gene are MNHNS and SASEGT. CDR3 sequence (DNA): TGTGCCAGAGGACAGGGTAGCAATCAGCCCCAGCATTTT. It is translated as CARGQGSNQPQHF.

This sequence joins TRBV19 and TRBJ1-6; the D gene is possibly TRBD1 (6 bases). Trimming stripped 5 bases from V and 7 bases from J, with 12 bases between. This CDR3 is 14 amino acids long. Germline assignment: CDR1 LNHDA and CDR2 SQIVND (reference sequence). The chain's CDR3 is CASSPGAGNSPLHF. DNA of the CDR3: TGTGCCAGTAGTCCAGGGGCCGGAAATTCACCCCTCCACTTT.

The chain joins TRBV19 to TRBJ1-2; TRBD1 aligns across 8 bases. Germline CDR1 and CDR2: LNHDA and SQIVND (reference sequence). The CDR3 spans 14 residues. The J segment lost 3 bases and the V segment lost 2 bases, leaving 2 bases of the junction unmatched. The CDR3 protein is CASSIQGADYGYTF. Here the CDR3 DNA reads TGTGCCAGTAGTATACAGGGGGCCGACTATGGCTACACCTTC.

The rearrangement uses TRBV9 and TRBJ2-4, with 8 bases that match TRBD2. Germline CDR1 is SGDLS and CDR2 is YYNGEE. Trimming took 0 bases from V and 1 from J; bases not matched to a gene: 6. CDR3 length equals 17 residues. CDR3 region: CASSVGGLADAKNIQYF. The CDR3 DNA follows: TGTGCCAGCAGCGTAGGCGGACTAGCCGACGCCAAAAACATTCAGTACTTC.

V and J are TRBV25-1 and TRBJ2-3, with a possible D match to TRBD2 (5 bases). Germline-derived CDR1 and CDR2 are MGHDK and SYGVNS. The CDR3 totals 14 residues. V lost 5 bases, J lost 4 bases, and 13 bases lay in between. CDR3 coding DNA: TGTGCCAGCAGTAGGACTGAATCTGCAGATACGCAGTATTTT. It yields the protein CASSRTESADTQYF.

This chain uses TRBV14 with TRBJ2-3; TRBD2 might be the D (5 bases). CDR1 is SGHDN and CDR2 is FVKESK in the germline V gene. CDR3 length: 15 amino acids. V gave up 0 bases and J gave up 2 bases, with 9 bases separating them. The CDR3 DNA reads as TGTGCCAGCAGCCAAGAAGCGGATTACACAGATACGCAGTATTTT. Amino acids: CASSQEADYTDTQYF. The whole variable domain, filled in from reference TRBV14 and TRBJ2-3, reads EAGVTQFPSHSVIEKGQTVTLRCDPISGHDNLYWYRRVMGKEIKFLLHFVKESKQDESGMPNNRFLAERTGGTYSTLKVQPAELEDSGVYFCASSQEADYTDTQYFGPGTRLTVL.

The rearrangement joins TRBV7-9 to TRBJ2-3; 10 bases are a match to TRBD1. The CDR3 covers 16 residues. The V gene end was trimmed by 4 bases and the J gene end by 2 bases; junction bases not matched to a gene: 6. Germline assignment: CDR1 SEHNR and CDR2 FQNEAQ (reference sequence). This CDR3 is CASSYRDRGSTDTQYF. The CDR3 bases are TGTGCCAGCAGCTACCGGGACAGGGGTTCCACAGATACGCAGTATTTT.

The chain employs TRBV10-3 and TRBJ2-5; 9 nucleotides line up with TRBD1. The end of the DNA is better explained by TRBJ2-7, so the J call may be wrong. The germline gives CDR1 ENHRY, CDR2 SYGVKD. The CDR3 consists of 14 residues. CDR3 sequence: CAIRGGDRANEQYF. CDR3 DNA sequence: TGTGCCATCAGGGGGGGGGACAGGGCAAACGAGCAGTACTTC.

V is TRBV4-1 and J is TRBJ1-2; 9 bases line up with TRBD1. The germline V gene encodes CDR1 MGHRA and CDR2 YSYEKL. The trim removed 5 bases at V and 5 bases at J, leaving 6 bases unmatched. The CDR3 consists of 14 residues. The CDR3 loop reads CASSGGQGWYGYTF. Written as DNA, the CDR3 is TGCGCCAGCAGCGGTGGACAGGGGTGGTATGGCTACACCTTC.

This clone was counted a single time. The rearrangement uses TRBV9 and TRBJ2-7; 8 nucleotides align to TRBD2. This CDR3 has 16 residues. Germline V gives CDR1 SGDLS, CDR2 YYNGEE. With V trimmed by 0 bases and J by 7 bases, 12 bases remained unmatched. The chain's CDR3 is CASSVADGRAFEEQYF. The CDR3 nucleotides are TGTGCCAGCAGCGTAGCCGACGGGAGGGCCTTCGAAGAGCAGTACTTC.

The chain joins TRBV28 to TRBJ1-4, with D uncertain. The CDR3 sequence is 14 residues long. CDR1 is MDHEN and CDR2 is SYDVKM in the germline V gene. V lost 3 bases and J 8 bases, leaving 13 bases between the germline ends. DNA of the CDR3: TGTGCCAGCAGTTTGACGATGACGGGGGAAAAACTGTTTTTT. Protein sequence: CASSLTMTGEKLFF.

V and J are TRBV7-9 and TRBJ1-4, with D hard to call. Per germline, CDR1 SEHNR and CDR2 FQNEAQ (reference sequence). This CDR3 region has 15 residues. Trimming cost V 5 bases and J 4 bases, with 14 bases left between them. CDR3 region: CASSPYEALNEKLFF. Written as DNA, the CDR3 is TGTGCCAGCAGCCCTTACGAGGCCCTTAATGAAAAACTGTTTTTT.

The V gene is TRBV6-5, the J gene TRBJ1-2, with D possibly TRBD1 on 6 matching bases. V dropped 5 bases and J dropped 4 bases, with 17 bases sitting between them. Germline loops: CDR1 MNHEY, CDR2 SVGAGI. The CDR3 is made up of 15 amino acids. The DNA of the CDR3 is TGTGCCAGCAGTAGGCAGGGGCAGGCGGGCTATGGCTACACCTTC. Translating it yields CASSRQGQAGYGYTF.

V is TRBV7-2 and J is TRBJ1-1; the match to TRBD1 covers 8 bases. V was clipped by 5 bases and J by 0 bases; unmatched bases: 5. This CDR3 contains 15 residues. In germline, CDR1 is SGHTA, CDR2 FQGNSA. CDR3 DNA sequence: TGTGCCAGCAGCCCGTCGGGACAGGTGAACACTGAAGCTTTCTTT. Translated: CASSPSGQVNTEAFF. The complete variable domain, with remaining parts taken from reference TRBV7-2 and TRBJ1-1, reads GAGVSQSPSNKVTEKGKDVELRCDPISGHTALYWYRQSLGQGLEFLIYFQGNSAPDKSGLPSDRFSAERTGGSVSTLTIQRTQQEDSAVYLCASSPSGQVNTEAFFGQGTRLTVV.